This TCR beta chain was captured by sequencing in a study of cytomegalovirus exposure and HLA in healthy donors. Findings and limits, study-wide: Presence/absence analyses assumed roughly uniform sequencing depth across donors, which may not hold. The majority of CMV-associated TCR beta chains were reported as apparently HLA-restricted in a later analysis. According to the study, 160 or so TCR beta chains were cytomegalovirus-associated.

CDR3 size: 11 residues. Primers included in the PCR were 60 Vbeta and 13 Jbeta primers. Here immunoSEQ multiplex PCR was the method, and the copy in TCRdb shows in-frame clones only, minus some. The sample holds some 130,000 clones, approximately 60% seen once. There were likely unrecorded immune exposures, though donors were nominally healthy when sampled. Of note for this clone: Its antigen is undetermined.

The rearrangement joins TRBV21-1 to TRBJ1-1; the DNA was not used to check the table's D call, TRBD1. TRBV21-1 is shown as a pseudogene. The sequence derives from a human donor in good health. The specimen sequenced was PBMCs. As DNA, the CDR3 is TGTGCCAGCACCCCGACAGGGGAAGCTTTCTTT. Residues: CASTPTGEAFF.